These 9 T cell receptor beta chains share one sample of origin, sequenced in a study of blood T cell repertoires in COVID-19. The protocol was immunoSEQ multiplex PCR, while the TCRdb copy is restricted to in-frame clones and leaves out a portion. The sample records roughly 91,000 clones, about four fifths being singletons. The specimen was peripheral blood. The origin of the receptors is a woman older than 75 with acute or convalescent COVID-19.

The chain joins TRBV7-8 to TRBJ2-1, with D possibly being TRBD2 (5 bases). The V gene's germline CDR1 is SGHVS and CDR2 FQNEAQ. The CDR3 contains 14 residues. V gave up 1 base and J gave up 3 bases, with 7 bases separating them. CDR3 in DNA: TGTGCCAGCAGCTTAGAACGGGGCTACAATGAGCAGTTCTTC. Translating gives CASSLERGYNEQFF.

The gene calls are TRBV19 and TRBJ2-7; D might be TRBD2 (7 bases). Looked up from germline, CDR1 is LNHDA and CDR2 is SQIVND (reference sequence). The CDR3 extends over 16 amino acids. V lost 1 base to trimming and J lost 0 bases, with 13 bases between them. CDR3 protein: CASSIVGGAASYEQYF. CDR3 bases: TGTGCCAGTAGTATAGTAGGGGGGGCCGCCTCCTACGAGCAGTACTTC.

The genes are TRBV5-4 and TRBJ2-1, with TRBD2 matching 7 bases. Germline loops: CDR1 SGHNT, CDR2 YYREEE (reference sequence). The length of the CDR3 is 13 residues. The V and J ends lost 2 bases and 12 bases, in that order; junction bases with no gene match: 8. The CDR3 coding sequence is TGTGCCAGCAGCTTCGGGGCGGGAGCTAGGCAGTTCTTC. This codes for CASSFGAGARQFF.

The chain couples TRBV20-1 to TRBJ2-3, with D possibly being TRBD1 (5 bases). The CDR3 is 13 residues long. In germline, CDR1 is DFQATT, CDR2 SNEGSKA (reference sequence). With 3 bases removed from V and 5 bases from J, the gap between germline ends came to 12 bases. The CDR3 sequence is CSASRIRGDTQYF. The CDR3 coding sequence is TGCAGTGCTAGTCGAATAAGGGGAGATACGCAGTATTTT.

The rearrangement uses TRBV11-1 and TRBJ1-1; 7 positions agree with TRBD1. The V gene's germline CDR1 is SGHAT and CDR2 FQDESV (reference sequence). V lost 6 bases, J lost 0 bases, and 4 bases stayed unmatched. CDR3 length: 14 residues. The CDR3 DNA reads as TGTGCCAGCAGTACCGGGACAGTGAACACTGAAGCTTTCTTT. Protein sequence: CASSTGTVNTEAFF.

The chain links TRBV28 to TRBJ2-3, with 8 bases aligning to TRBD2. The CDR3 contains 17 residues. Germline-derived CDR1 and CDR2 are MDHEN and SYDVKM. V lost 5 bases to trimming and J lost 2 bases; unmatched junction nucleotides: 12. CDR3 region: CASSTNLGLADTDTQYF. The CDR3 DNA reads TGTGCCAGCAGTACTAACCTCGGACTAGCCGACACAGATACGCAGTATTTT. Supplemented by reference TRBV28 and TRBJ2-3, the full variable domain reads DVKVTQSSRYLVKRTGEKVFLECVQDMDHENMFWYRQDPGLGLRLIYFSYDVKMKEKGDIPEGYSVSREKKERFSLILESASTNQTSMYLCASSTNLGLADTDTQYFGPGTRLTVL.

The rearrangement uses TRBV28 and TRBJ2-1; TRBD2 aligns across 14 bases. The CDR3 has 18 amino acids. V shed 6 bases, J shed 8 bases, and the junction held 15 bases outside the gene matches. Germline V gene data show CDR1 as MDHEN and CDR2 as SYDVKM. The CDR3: CASSSGLAGGGPFDEQFF. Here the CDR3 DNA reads TGTGCCAGCAGCTCCGGACTAGCGGGAGGAGGGCCTTTTGATGAGCAGTTCTTC.

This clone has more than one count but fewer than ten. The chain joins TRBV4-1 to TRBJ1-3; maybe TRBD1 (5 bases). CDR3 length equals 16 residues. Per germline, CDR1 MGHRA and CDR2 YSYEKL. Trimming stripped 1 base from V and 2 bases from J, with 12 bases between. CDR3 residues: CASSQVRSRAGNTIYF. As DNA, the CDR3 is TGCGCCAGCAGCCAAGTGAGGTCCAGGGCTGGAAACACCATATATTTT.

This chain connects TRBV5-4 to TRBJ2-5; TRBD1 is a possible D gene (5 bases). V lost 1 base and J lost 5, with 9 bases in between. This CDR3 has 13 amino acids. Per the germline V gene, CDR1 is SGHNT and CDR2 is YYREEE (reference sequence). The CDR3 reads CASSLRGYETQYF. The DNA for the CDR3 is TGTGCCAGCAGCTTGAGGGGATACGAGACCCAGTACTTC.